The 6 T cell receptor beta chains presented below share a single source sample, sequenced in a study of identical twins. Using its own MiXCR run on the 5' RACE reads, TCRdb lists one record per CDR3 protein. The table lists 450,000 or so distinct CDR3 sequences, approximately 14% of them singletons. The sample also formed part of further work on yellow fever vaccine responses in identical twins.

Material for sequencing was CD4+ T cells sorted from blood. The receptor set was obtained from a young woman in good health.

CDR3 DNA sequence: TGTGCCAGCAGCGTCTTCCCCTTGTCCATCACAGATACGCAGTATTTT. Protein sequence: CASSVFPLSITDTQYF. The rearrangement uses TRBV9 and TRBJ2-3; D is uncertain. V was pared by 2 bases and J by 2 bases, with 15 bases between. This CDR3 region has 16 residues. CDR1 is SGDLS, CDR2 YYNGEE, per germline.

This clonotype was counted many times. The V call is TRBV4-2, the J call TRBJ2-7; 7 nucleotides line up with TRBD1. Looked up from germline, CDR1 is LGHNA and CDR2 is YNFKEQ. The CDR3 consists of 14 residues. Trimming cost V 4 bases and J 0 bases; bases outside gene matches: 3. The CDR3 DNA reads TGTGCCAGCAGCCTGTACAGGGGCTCCTACGAGCAGTACTTC. It codes for CASSLYRGSYEQYF.

This chain uses TRBV28 with TRBJ2-7, with TRBD2 as a possible D gene (5 bases). Germline V CDR1 and CDR2: MDHEN, SYDVKM. V dropped 2 bases and J dropped 8 bases, with 19 bases sitting between them. There are 15 residues in the CDR3. The CDR3 region is CASSLSMEAGPKQYF. The CDR3 DNA follows: TGTGCCAGCAGTTTAAGTATGGAGGCAGGCCCGAAGCAGTACTTC.

V usage is TRBV20-1 and J usage is TRBJ2-1, with TRBD2 matching over 12 bases. The CDR3 is 14 amino acids. Germline CDR1 is DFQATT and CDR2 is SNEGSKA (reference sequence). The ends lost 3 bases at V and 9 bases at J; junction bases unmatched: 6. The CDR3 protein is CSASSTSGSGEQFF. DNA for the CDR3: TGCAGTGCTAGTTCGACTAGCGGGAGTGGTGAGCAGTTCTTC.

This clonotype has a count of ten or more. V and J are TRBV12-3 or TRBV12-4 and TRBJ2-3; weak D call: TRBD2 (7 bases). The CDR3 extends over 15 amino acids. The V gene lost 5 bases and the J gene lost 8 bases, with 20 bases spanning the gap. The CDR3 sequence: CASSSLEGGRGTQYF. The CDR3 nucleotides are TGTGCCAGCAGTAGTTTGGAGGGGGGGAGAGGTACGCAGTATTTT.

V is TRBV7-2 and J is TRBJ2-2; D is unresolved. Germline CDR1 and CDR2: SGHTA and FQGNSA. Deletions cut 5 bases from V and 2 bases from J, with 9 bases between. The CDR3 covers 14 residues. Written as DNA, the CDR3 is TGTGCCAGCAGCCGGGCCTACAACACCGGGGAGCTGTTTTTT. Protein product: CASSRAYNTGELFF.